This TCR beta chain was sequenced in a study of identical twins. This clonotype was counted at least ten times. A universal primer site was created by template switching, with the cDNA bearing unique molecular identifiers. TCRdb re-called the 5' RACE reads with MiXCR, one entry per CDR3 protein. Altogether 130,000 to 150,000 distinct CDR3 sequences are present, around 3.6% being singletons, with the ten largest covering approximately 7.6%. V lost 6 bases, J lost 0 bases, and 11 bases lay in between. This CDR3 has 14 residues. This sequence joins TRBV12-3 or TRBV12-4 and TRBJ2-5; perhaps TRBD1 as D (5 bases). The sample consisted of memory T cells sorted from blood. This clonotype originated in a man in his late teens or twenties in good health. This chain's CDR3 is CASSPDTYQETQYF. In nucleotides, the CDR3 is TGTGCCAGCAGCCCGGACACGTACCAAGAGACCCAGTACTTC.